This T cell receptor beta chain was documented in a study of blood T cell repertoires in COVID-19. About the research overall: COVID-19 samples from acute and convalescent phases originated in the United States, Italy and Spain. Sources were T cells, B-cell-depleted T cells, or PBMCs; the material itself was cDNA or gDNA.

In the study's own analysis: Amplification with reference gene primers provided the estimates of nucleated cell counts. TCRdb's copy holds only in-frame clones and misses some; the assay was immunoSEQ multiplex PCR. V, J and clone size derive from that table, while D and trimming were established from the DNA sequence. Among 150,000 to 250,000 clones, roughly four fifths were seen once, and the ten largest hold about 6.9%. There are 14 residues in the CDR3. The V end lost 11 bases, the J end lost 0 bases, and 16 bases lay between the germline ends. Germline V gene sequence: CDR1 SGHVS, CDR2 FQNEAQ. The chain joins TRBV7-8 to TRBJ1-1; possibly TRBD1 for D (5 bases). The receptor was derived from a human donor with acute or convalescent COVID-19. The donor label of this sample is uncertain. The sample consisted of peripheral blood. Here the CDR3 reads CAVGTGSMNTEAFF. CDR3 in DNA: TGTGCCGTCGGAACAGGAAGCATGAACACTGAAGCTTTCTTT.